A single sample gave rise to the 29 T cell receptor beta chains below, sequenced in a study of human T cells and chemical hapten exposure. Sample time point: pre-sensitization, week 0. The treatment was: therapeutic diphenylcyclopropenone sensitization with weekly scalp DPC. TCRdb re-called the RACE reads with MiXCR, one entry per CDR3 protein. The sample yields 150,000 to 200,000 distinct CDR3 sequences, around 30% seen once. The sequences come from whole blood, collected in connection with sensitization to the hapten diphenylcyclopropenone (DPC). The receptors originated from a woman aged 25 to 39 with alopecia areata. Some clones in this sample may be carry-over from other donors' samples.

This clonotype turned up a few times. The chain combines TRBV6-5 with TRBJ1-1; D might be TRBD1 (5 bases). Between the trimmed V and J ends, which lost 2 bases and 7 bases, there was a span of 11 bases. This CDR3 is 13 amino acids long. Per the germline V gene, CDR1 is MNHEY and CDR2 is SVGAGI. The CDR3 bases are TGTGCCAGCAGTTACGATCCAGGGCTTGAAGCTTTCTTT. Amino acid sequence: CASSYDPGLEAFF.

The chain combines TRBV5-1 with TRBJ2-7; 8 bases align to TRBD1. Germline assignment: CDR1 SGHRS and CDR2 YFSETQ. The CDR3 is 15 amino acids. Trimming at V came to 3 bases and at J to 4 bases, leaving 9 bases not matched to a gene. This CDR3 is CASSSYETGDYEQYF. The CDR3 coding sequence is TGCGCCAGCAGCTCATACGAGACAGGGGATTACGAGCAGTACTTC.

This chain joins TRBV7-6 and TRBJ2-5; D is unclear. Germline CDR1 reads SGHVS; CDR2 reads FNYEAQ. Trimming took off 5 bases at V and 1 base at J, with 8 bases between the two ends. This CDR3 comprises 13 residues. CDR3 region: CASSLAAQETQYF. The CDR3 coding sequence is TGTGCCAGCAGCCTCGCGGCCCAAGAGACCCAGTACTTC. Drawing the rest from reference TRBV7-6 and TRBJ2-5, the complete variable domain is GAGVSQSPRYKVTKRGQDVALRCDPISGHVSLYWYRQALGQGPEFLTYFNYEAQQDKSGLPNDRFSAERPEGSISTLTIQRTEQRDSAMYRCASSLAAQETQYFGPGTRLLVL.

CDR3 coding DNA: TGTGCCAGCTCAAGGAATAATTCACCCCTCCACTTT. Translation: CASSRNNSPLHF. This chain joins TRBV18 and TRBJ1-6; D is unclear. This CDR3 spans 12 amino acids. Trimming removed 5 bases from V and 5 bases from J, with 4 bases in between. CDR1 is KGHSH and CDR2 is LQKENI in the germline V gene.

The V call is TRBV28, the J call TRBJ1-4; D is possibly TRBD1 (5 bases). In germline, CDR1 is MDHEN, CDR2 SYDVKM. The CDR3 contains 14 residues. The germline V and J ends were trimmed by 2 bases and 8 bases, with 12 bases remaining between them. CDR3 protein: CASSLGGSLEKLFF. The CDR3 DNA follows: TGTGCCAGCAGTTTAGGGGGGTCTTTGGAAAAACTGTTTTTT.

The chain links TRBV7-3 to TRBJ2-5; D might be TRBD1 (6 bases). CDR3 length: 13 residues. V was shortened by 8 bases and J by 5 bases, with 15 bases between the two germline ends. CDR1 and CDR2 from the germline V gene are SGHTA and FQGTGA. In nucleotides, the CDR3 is TGTGCCAGCGGACCAGGGGCCGGGGAGACCCAGTACTTC. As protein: CASGPGAGETQYF.

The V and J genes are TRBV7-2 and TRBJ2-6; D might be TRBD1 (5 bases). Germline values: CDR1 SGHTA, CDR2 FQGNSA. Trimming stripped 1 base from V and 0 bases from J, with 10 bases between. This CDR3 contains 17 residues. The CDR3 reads CASSLVAGISGANVLTF. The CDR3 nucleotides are TGTGCCAGCAGCTTAGTGGCAGGGATCTCTGGGGCCAACGTCCTGACTTTC.

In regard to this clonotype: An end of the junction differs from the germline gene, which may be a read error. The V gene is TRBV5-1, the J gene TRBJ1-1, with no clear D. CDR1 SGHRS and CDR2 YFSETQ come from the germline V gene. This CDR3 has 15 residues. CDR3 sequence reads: CVSSLGGSGNTEAFF. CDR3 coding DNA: TGCGTCAGCAGCTTGGGAGGATCTGGGAACACTGAAGCTTTCTTT. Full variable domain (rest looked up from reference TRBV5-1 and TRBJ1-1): KAGVTQTPRYLIKTRGQQVTLSCSPISGHRSVSWYQQTPGQGLQFLFEYFSETQRNKGNFPGRFSGRQFSNSRSEMNVSTLELGDSALYLCVSSLGGSGNTEAFFGQGTRLTVV.

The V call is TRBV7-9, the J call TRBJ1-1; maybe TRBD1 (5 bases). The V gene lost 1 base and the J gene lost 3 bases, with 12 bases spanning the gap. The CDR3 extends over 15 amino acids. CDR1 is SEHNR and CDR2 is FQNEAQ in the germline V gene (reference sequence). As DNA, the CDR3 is TGTGCCAGCAGCTTAGGTCCCAGGGTCGACACTGAAGCTTTCTTT. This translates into CASSLGPRVDTEAFF. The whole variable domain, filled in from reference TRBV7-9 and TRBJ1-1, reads DTGVSQNPRHKITKRGQNVTFRCDPISEHNRLYWYRQTLGQGPEFLTYFQNEAQLEKSRLLSDRFSAERPKGSFSTLEIQRTEQGDSAMYLCASSLGPRVDTEAFFGQGTRLTVV.

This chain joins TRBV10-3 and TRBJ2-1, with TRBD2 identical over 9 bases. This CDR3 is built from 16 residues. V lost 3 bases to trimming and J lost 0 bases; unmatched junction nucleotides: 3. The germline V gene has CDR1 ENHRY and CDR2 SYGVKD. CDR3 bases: TGTGCCATCAGTGAAGGTAGCGGGAGCTCCTACAATGAGCAGTTCTTC. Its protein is CAISEGSGSSYNEQFF.

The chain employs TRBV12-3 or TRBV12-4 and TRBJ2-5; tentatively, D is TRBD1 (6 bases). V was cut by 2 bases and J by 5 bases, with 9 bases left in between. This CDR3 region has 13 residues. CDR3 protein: CASSLRGSETQYF. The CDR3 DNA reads TGTGCCAGCAGTTTAAGGGGGAGCGAGACCCAGTACTTC.

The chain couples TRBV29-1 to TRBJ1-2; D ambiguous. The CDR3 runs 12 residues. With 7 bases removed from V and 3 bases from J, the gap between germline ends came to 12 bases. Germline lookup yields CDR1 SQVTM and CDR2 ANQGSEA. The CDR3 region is CSAVTLDYGYTF. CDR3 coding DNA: TGCAGCGCTGTGACTCTCGACTATGGCTACACCTTC.

CDR3 in amino acids: CSAWAGVGEKLFF. The CDR3 nucleotides are TGCAGTGCTTGGGCGGGGGTCGGTGAAAAACTGTTTTTT. This chain connects TRBV20-1 to TRBJ1-4; tentatively, D is TRBD1 (5 bases). Trimming took 5 bases from V and 7 from J, leaving 14 bases between them. Germline-derived CDR1 and CDR2 are DFQATT and SNEGSKA (reference sequence). CDR3 length: 13 amino acids.

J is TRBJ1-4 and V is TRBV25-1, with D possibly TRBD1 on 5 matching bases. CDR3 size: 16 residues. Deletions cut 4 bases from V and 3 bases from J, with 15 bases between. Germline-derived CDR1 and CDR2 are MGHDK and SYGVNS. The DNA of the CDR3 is TGTGCCAGCAGTGGAAGGGGTTGGGGCGCTAATGAAAAACTGTTTTTT. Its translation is CASSGRGWGANEKLFF.

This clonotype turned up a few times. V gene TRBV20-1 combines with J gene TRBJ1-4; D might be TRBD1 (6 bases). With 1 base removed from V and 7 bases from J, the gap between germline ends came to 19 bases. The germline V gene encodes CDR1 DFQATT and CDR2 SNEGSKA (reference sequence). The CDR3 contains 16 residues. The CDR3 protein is CSARVSRGPFGEKLFF. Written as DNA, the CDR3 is TGCAGTGCTAGAGTCTCTCGGGGGCCGTTTGGTGAAAAACTGTTTTTT.

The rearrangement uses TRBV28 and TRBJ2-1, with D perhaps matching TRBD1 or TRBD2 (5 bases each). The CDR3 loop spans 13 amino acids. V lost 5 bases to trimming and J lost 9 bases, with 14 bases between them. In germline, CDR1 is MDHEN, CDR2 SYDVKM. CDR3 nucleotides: TGTGCCAGCAGTCCTCCCGGTGGGGGTGAGCAGTTCTTC. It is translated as CASSPPGGGEQFF.

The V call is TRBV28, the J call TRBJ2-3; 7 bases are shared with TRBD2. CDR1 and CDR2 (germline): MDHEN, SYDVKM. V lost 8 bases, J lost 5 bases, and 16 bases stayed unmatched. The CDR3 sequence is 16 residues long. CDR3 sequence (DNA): TGTGCCAGCGGAGCTCTTGGCGGGAGCGGAGGAGATACGCAGTATTTT. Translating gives CASGALGGSGGDTQYF. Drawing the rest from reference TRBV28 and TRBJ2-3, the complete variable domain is DVKVTQSSRYLVKRTGEKVFLECVQDMDHENMFWYRQDPGLGLRLIYFSYDVKMKEKGDIPEGYSVSREKKERFSLILESASTNQTSMYLCASGALGGSGGDTQYFGPGTRLTVL.

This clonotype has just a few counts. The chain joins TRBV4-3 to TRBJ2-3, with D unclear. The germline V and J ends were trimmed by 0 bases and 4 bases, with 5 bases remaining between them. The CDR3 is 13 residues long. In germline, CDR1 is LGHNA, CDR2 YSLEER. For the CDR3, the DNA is TGCGCCAGCAGCCAAGAAGCGCCAGATACGCAGTATTTT. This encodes CASSQEAPDTQYF.

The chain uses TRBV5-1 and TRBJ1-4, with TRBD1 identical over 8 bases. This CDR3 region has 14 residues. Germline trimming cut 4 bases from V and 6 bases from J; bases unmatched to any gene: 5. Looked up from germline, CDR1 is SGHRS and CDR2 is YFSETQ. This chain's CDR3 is CASSVDRVDEKLFF. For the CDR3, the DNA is TGCGCCAGCAGCGTGGACAGGGTGGATGAAAAACTGTTTTTT. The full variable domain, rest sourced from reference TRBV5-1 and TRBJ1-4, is KAGVTQTPRYLIKTRGQQVTLSCSPISGHRSVSWYQQTPGQGLQFLFEYFSETQRNKGNFPGRFSGRQFSNSRSEMNVSTLELGDSALYLCASSVDRVDEKLFFGSGTQLSVL.

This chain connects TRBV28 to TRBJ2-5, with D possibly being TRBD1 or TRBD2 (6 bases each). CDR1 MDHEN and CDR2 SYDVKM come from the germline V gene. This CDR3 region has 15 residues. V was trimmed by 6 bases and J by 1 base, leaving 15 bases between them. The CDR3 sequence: CASSPAGQGQETQYF. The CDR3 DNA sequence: TGTGCCAGCAGCCCTGCGGGACAAGGCCAAGAGACCCAGTACTTC.

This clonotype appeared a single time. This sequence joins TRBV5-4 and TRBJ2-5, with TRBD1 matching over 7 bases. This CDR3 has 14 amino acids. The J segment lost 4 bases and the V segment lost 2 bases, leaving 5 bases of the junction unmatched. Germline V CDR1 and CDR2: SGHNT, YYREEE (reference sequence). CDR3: CASSLQGSTETQYF. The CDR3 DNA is TGTGCCAGCAGCTTACAGGGGTCTACAGAGACCCAGTACTTC.

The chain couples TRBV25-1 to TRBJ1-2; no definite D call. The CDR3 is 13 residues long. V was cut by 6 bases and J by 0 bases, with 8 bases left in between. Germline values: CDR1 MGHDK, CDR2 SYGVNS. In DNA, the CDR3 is TGTGCCAGCAGACAGAGCCCTAACTATGGCTACACCTTC. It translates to CASRQSPNYGYTF.

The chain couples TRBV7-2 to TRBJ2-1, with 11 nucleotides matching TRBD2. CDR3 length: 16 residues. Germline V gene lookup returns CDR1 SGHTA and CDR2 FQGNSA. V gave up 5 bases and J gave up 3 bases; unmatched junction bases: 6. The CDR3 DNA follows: TGTGCCAGCAGCGTCACTAGCGGGGGCCTCTACAATGAGCAGTTCTTC. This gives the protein CASSVTSGGLYNEQFF.

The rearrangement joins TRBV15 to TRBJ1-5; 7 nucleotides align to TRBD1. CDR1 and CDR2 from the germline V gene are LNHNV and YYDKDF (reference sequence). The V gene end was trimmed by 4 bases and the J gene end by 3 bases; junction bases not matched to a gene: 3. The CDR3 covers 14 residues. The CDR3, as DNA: TGTGCCACCAGCAACACAGGGGACAATCAGCCCCAGCATTTT. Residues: CATSNTGDNQPQHF.

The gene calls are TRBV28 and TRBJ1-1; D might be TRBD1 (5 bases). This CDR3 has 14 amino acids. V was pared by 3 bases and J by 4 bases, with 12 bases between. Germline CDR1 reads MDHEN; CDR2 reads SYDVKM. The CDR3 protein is CASSFSGMGTEAFF. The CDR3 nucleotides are TGTGCCAGCAGTTTTTCAGGGATGGGCACTGAAGCTTTCTTT. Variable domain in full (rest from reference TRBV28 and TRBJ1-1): DVKVTQSSRYLVKRTGEKVFLECVQDMDHENMFWYRQDPGLGLRLIYFSYDVKMKEKGDIPEGYSVSREKKERFSLILESASTNQTSMYLCASSFSGMGTEAFFGQGTRLTVV.

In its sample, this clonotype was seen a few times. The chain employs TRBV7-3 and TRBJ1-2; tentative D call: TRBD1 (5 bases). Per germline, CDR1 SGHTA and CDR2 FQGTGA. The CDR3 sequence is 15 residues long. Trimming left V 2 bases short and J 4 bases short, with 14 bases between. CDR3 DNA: TGTGCCAGCAGCTTATCTGGGGGTATTGGCTATGGCTACACCTTC. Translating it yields CASSLSGGIGYGYTF.

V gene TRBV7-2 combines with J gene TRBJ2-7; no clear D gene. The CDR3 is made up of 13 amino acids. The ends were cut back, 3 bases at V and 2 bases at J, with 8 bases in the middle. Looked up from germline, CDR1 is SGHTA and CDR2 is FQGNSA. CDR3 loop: CASSFPGPYEQYF. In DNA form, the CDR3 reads TGTGCCAGCAGCTTTCCAGGTCCCTACGAGCAGTACTTC.

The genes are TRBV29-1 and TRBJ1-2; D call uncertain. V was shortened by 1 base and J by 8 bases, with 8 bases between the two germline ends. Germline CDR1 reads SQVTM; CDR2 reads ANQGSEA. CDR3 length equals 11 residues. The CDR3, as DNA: TGCAGCGTTGAAGTGTCGGGAGGCTACACCTTC. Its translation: CSVEVSGGYTF.

The CDR3 reads CAISAYLQGVPYGYTF. The CDR3 DNA sequence: TGTGCCATCAGTGCCTACCTCCAGGGCGTTCCCTATGGCTACACCTTC. This rearrangement joins TRBV10-3 to TRBJ1-2; D may be TRBD1 (5 bases). V dropped 4 bases and J dropped 4 bases, with 19 bases sitting between them. Germline values: CDR1 ENHRY, CDR2 SYGVKD. This CDR3 comprises 16 residues.